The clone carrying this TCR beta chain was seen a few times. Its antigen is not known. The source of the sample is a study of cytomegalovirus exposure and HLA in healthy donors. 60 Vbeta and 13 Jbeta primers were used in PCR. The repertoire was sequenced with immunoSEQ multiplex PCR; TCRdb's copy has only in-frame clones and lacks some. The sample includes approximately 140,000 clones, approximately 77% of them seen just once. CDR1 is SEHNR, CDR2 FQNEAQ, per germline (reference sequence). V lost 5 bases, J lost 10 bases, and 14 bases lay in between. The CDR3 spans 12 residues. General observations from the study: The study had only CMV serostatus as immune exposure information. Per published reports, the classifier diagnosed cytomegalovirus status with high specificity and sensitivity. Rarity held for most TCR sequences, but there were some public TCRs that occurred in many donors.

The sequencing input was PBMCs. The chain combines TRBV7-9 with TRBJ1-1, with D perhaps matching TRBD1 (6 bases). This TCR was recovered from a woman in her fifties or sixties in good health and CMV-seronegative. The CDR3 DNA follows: TGTGCCAGCAGCCCGACCGGGACACGAGCTTTCTTT. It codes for CASSPTGTRAFF.